This T cell receptor beta chain stems from a study of OX40 agonist ivuxolimab in advanced cancers. The germline V gene has CDR1 MDHEN and CDR2 SYDVKM. The CDR3 has 14 residues. Comment on this clone: As yet, its antigen is unknown.

Study-wide findings and caveats: Among the nonresponders, some also had low normalized T-cell clonal expansion.

Assay: immunoSEQ multiplex PCR; the TCRdb copy retains only in-frame clones and omits some. This sample yields around 19,000 clones, of which 80% to 90% are seen a single time; 16% belongs to the top ten. Patients were ineligible given autoimmune disease history or systemic immunosuppression. The sample consisted of CD4+ or CD8+ T cells sorted from blood, taken in a trial of the OX40 agonist ivuxolimab. The source of this sequence is an adult with an advanced solid tumor such as melanoma, head and neck, liver or kidney cancer. The chain uses TRBV28 and TRBJ2-5; D not resolved. Gene TRBJ2-7 matches the end of the DNA better, so the J call may be wrong. The CDR3 spells CATKSDPFSYEQYF. CDR3 coding DNA: TGTGCCACCAAGTCGGACCCTTTCTCCTACGAGCAGTACTTC.